Shown below are 2 T cell receptor beta chains from a single sample sequenced in a study of CD8 T cells in Susac syndrome. RNA totalling about 0.5 to 1 ug underwent reverse transcription with random hexamers. In TCRdb, the immunoSEQ multiplex PCR reads were re-called with MiXCR into one record per CDR3 protein. The sample has around 280,000 distinct CDR3 sequences, about 85% seen once; the top ten hold 0.11%. Sequenced sample: CD8+ T cells from PBMCs. Receptors originate from a human donor with multiple sclerosis.

V and J are TRBV7-8 and TRBJ2-3; TRBD2 matches 9 bases. After removal of 4 bases from V and 6 bases from J, the junction contained 11 bases not matched to a gene. The CDR3 loop spans 16 amino acids. The germline CDR1 and CDR2 sequences are SGHVS and FQNEAQ. This chain's CDR3 is CASSSPLAGLFDTQYF. Written as DNA, the CDR3 is TGTGCCAGCAGCTCACCTCTAGCGGGATTATTTGATACGCAGTATTTT.

This clonotype was picked up a small number of times. V gene TRBV7-9 combines with J gene TRBJ1-1; D call uncertain. Trimming pared 4 bases from V and 3 bases from J, leaving 15 bases between. Germline CDR1 SEHNR, CDR2 FQNEAQ (reference sequence). The CDR3 sequence is 15 residues long. CDR3 DNA: TGTGCCAGCAGCTCCCCCACTAATAGATACACTGAAGCTTTCTTT. It codes for CASSSPTNRYTEAFF.